One sample yielded the 5 T cell receptor beta chains listed below, sequenced in a study of T cell repertoires in cytomegalovirus infection. Which antigens these TCRs recognize remains unknown. TCRdb fed the reads into MiXCR, producing one record per CDR3 protein. The sample consists of approximately 600,000 distinct CDR3 sequences, roughly 43% of them appearing once. The sequences come from cultured PBMCs, collected from culture after CMV antigen stimulation. These receptors came from a human donor in good health (CMV status not recorded). Some clones in this sample may be carry-over from other donors' samples.

The chain combines TRBV18 with TRBJ1-3; TRBD1 might be the D (6 bases). The germline V and J ends were trimmed by 2 bases and 0 bases, with 11 bases remaining between them. The germline V gene has CDR1 KGHSH and CDR2 LQKENI. The CDR3 has 16 amino acids. CDR3 amino acids: CASSPGQLLSGNTIYF. DNA for the CDR3: TGTGCCAGCTCACCAGGACAGCTCCTCTCTGGAAACACCATATATTTT. Looking up the rest from reference TRBV18 and TRBJ1-3 gives the full variable domain: NAGVMQNPRHLVRRRGQEARLRCSPMKGHSHVYWYRQLPEEGLKFMVYLQKENIIDESGMPKERFSAEFPKEGPSILRIQQVVRGDSAAYFCASSPGQLLSGNTIYFGEGSWLTVV.

This clonotype was recorded at least ten times. This chain uses TRBV7-2 with TRBJ2-7; maybe TRBD2 (5 bases). The germline gives CDR1 SGHTA, CDR2 FQGNSA. CDR3 length equals 12 residues. V gave up 5 bases and J gave up 4 bases, with 9 bases separating them. The CDR3 bases are TGTGCCAGCAGCCGGACTGGGTACGAGCAGTACTTC. This encodes CASSRTGYEQYF.

The chain employs TRBV14 and TRBJ1-1; D is possibly TRBD1 (6 bases). Germline assignment: CDR1 SGHDN and CDR2 FVKESK. The CDR3 is 15 amino acids. V shed 5 bases and J shed 0 bases, with 13 bases lying between them. In nucleotides, the CDR3 is TGTGCCAGCAGCGATACGGGGGGCATGAACACTGAAGCTTTCTTT. Residues: CASSDTGGMNTEAFF.

This clonotype was seen only a few times. This rearrangement joins TRBV7-9 to TRBJ2-3; 9 positions agree with TRBD2. V lost 4 bases, J lost 6 bases, and 8 bases stayed unmatched. The CDR3 sequence is 15 residues long. Germline V CDR1 and CDR2: SEHNR, FQNEAQ (reference sequence). The CDR3: CASSSTGTSFDTQYF. In DNA form, the CDR3 reads TGTGCCAGCAGCTCTACCGGGACTAGCTTCGATACGCAGTATTTT.

This clonotype was detected a few times. The genes are TRBV28 and TRBJ2-3, with D unclear. The germline gives CDR1 MDHEN, CDR2 SYDVKM. The length of the CDR3 is 16 residues. V shed 3 bases and J shed 0 bases, with 13 bases lying between them. CDR3 sequence reads: CASSLPPSSSTDTQYF. CDR3 in DNA: TGTGCCAGCAGTTTGCCTCCTTCCTCTAGCACAGATACGCAGTATTTT.